The 24 T cell receptor beta chains below were found in one sample sequenced in a study of shared clonotypes between healthy human individuals. Sequencing was performed with immunoSEQ multiplex PCR; in TCRdb, only in-frame clones are kept and a portion is missing. The data show 530,000 or so clones, over 60% seen once. Material: PBMCs. Receptors were obtained from a middle-aged woman in good health. Some clones in this sample may be carry-over from other donors' samples.

The chain has TRBV4-1 and TRBJ2-3; 16 nucleotides align to TRBD2. J gave up 0 bases and V 4 bases, and 7 bases lay outside the gene matches. Germline V gives CDR1 MGHRA, CDR2 YSYEKL. CDR3 length equals 19 residues. The CDR3 DNA is TGCGCCAGCAGCCCGGGGACTAGCGGGAGGGCCTGGAGCACAGATACGCAGTATTTT. It specifies CASSPGTSGRAWSTDTQYF.

The chain combines TRBV9 with TRBJ1-3; the match to TRBD1 covers 8 bases. Germline CDR1 reads SGDLS; CDR2 reads YYNGEE. This CDR3 has 15 amino acids. Trimming at V came to 0 bases and at J to 2 bases, leaving 1 base not matched to a gene. This CDR3 is CASSVAGGPGNTIYF. The CDR3 region has the DNA TGTGCCAGCAGCGTAGCAGGGGGCCCTGGAAACACCATATATTTT. The entire variable domain, with the rest obtained from reference TRBV9 and TRBJ1-3, is as follows: DSGVTQTPKHLITATGQRVTLRCSPRSGDLSVYWYQQSLDQGLQFLIQYYNGEERAKGNILERFSAQQFPDLHSELNLSSLELGDSALYFCASSVAGGPGNTIYFGEGSWLTVV.

J is TRBJ2-1 and V is TRBV30; TRBD1 aligns across 8 bases. The length of the CDR3 is 15 residues. CDR1 and CDR2 from the germline V gene are GTSNPN and SVGIG (reference sequence). Trimming removed 4 bases from V and 1 base from J; junction bases left unmatched: 6. CDR3 DNA sequence: TGTGCCTGGACCTTCCGGGACAGGTCCTACAATGAGCAGTTCTTC. It yields the protein CAWTFRDRSYNEQFF.

CDR3 sequence reads: CASIPPGVETQYF. The CDR3 coding sequence is TGTGCCAGCATACCGCCAGGAGTGGAGACCCAGTACTTC. The rearrangement joins TRBV11-2 to TRBJ2-5, with no clear D. Trimming stripped 7 bases from V and 5 bases from J, with 14 bases between. The germline V gene has CDR1 SGHAT and CDR2 FQNNGV. The CDR3 sequence is 13 residues long.

This chain joins TRBV2 and TRBJ2-7; 12 bases fit TRBD1. This CDR3 comprises 15 residues. V shed 4 bases, J shed 3 bases, and the junction held 4 bases outside the gene matches. Looked up from germline, CDR1 is SNHLY and CDR2 is FYNNEI. CDR3 bases: TGTGCCAGCAGTGCGGGACAGGGGGCGTACTACGAGCAGTACTTC. Residues: CASSAGQGAYYEQYF.

The chain links TRBV6-5 to TRBJ1-1; 7 bases agree with TRBD1. V shed 6 bases, J shed 10 bases, and the junction held 11 bases outside the gene matches. CDR3 length equals 13 residues. CDR1 is MNHEY and CDR2 is SVGAGI in the germline V gene. As DNA, the CDR3 is TGTGCCAGCAGGCCCGACAGGGATTTGGGAGCTTTCTTT. Translated, it gives CASRPDRDLGAFF.

J is TRBJ2-3 and V is TRBV19, with D maybe TRBD2 (6 bases). V lost 8 bases and J 3 bases, leaving 18 bases between the germline ends. The CDR3 has 15 residues. CDR1 is LNHDA, CDR2 SQIVND, per germline (reference sequence). The CDR3 coding sequence is TGTGCCAGTGGGTCAGTGGGGGGTTGGACAGATACGCAGTATTTT. It is translated as CASGSVGGWTDTQYF. Supplemented by reference TRBV19 and TRBJ2-3, the full variable domain reads DGGITQSPKYLFRKEGQNVTLSCEQNLNHDAMYWYRQDPGQGLRLIYYSQIVNDFQKGDIAEGYSVSREKKESFPLTVTSAQKNPTAFYLCASGSVGGWTDTQYFGPGTRLTVL.

For this clone: Additional DNA sequences in this sample encode the identical CDR3. The chain couples TRBV28 to TRBJ2-3, with 8 nucleotides matching TRBD1. CDR3 length: 15 amino acids. The ends lost 4 bases at V and 1 base at J; junction bases unmatched: 4. In germline, CDR1 is MDHEN, CDR2 SYDVKM. The CDR3 is CASSSPGQGTDTQYF. The CDR3 DNA follows: TGTGCCAGCAGTTCGCCGGGACAGGGCACAGATACGCAGTATTTT.

This clone was found once. V usage is TRBV7-9 and J usage is TRBJ2-3; 12 bases agree with TRBD2. Germline lookup yields CDR1 SEHNR and CDR2 FQNEAQ (reference sequence). The CDR3 totals 18 residues. Trimming cost V 5 bases and J 0 bases; bases outside gene matches: 9. CDR3 sequence reads: CASSPPPGTSGSTDTQYF. The CDR3 region has the DNA TGTGCCAGCAGCCCACCCCCCGGGACTAGCGGGAGCACAGATACGCAGTATTTT.

This clone occurred a few times. The chain couples TRBV25-1 to TRBJ2-4, with D perhaps matching TRBD1 (6 bases). The CDR3 consists of 13 residues. Germline V lookup: CDR1 MGHDK, CDR2 SYGVNS. With 5 bases removed from V and 8 bases from J, the gap between germline ends came to 13 bases. CDR3: CASSPTGLDIQYF. DNA of the CDR3: TGTGCCAGCAGTCCCACAGGGTTGGACATTCAGTACTTC.

The rearrangement links TRBV2 to TRBJ2-1; tentatively, D is TRBD2 (5 bases). The CDR3 spans 13 residues. The germline gives CDR1 SNHLY, CDR2 FYNNEI. Trimming pared 10 bases from V and 8 bases from J, leaving 18 bases between. CDR3 bases: TGTGCCACGGGATTGGGTCCCTGGGATGAGCAGTTCTTC. This codes for CATGLGPWDEQFF.

About this clone: With a far larger clone one base away, a read error is the likely cause. V usage is TRBV11-2 and J usage is TRBJ2-2; TRBD1 might be the D (6 bases). Germline V gene data show CDR1 as SGHAT and CDR2 as FQNNGV. The CDR3 loop spans 16 amino acids. Written as DNA, the CDR3 is TGTGCCAGCAGCTTCACACCAACAGGGTCGGCCGGGGAGCTGTCTTTT. Amino acids: CASSFTPTGSAGELSF.

This clone was observed many times. The chain has TRBV5-1 and TRBJ2-7; 12 bases match TRBD1. The V and J ends lost 5 bases and 6 bases, in that order; junction bases with no gene match: 9. This CDR3 region has 15 residues. Germline loops: CDR1 SGHRS, CDR2 YFSETQ. In nucleotides, the CDR3 is TGCGCCAGCAGGACGGGGACAGGGGGCTTCGGCGAGCAGTACTTC. Translation: CASRTGTGGFGEQYF.

V gene TRBV11-1 combines with J gene TRBJ1-1, with TRBD1 as a possible D gene (6 bases). Looked up from germline, CDR1 is SGHAT and CDR2 is FQDESV (reference sequence). V lost 4 bases and J 5 bases, leaving 17 bases between the germline ends. The CDR3 has 15 residues. This CDR3 reads CASSSPGAGETEAFF. As DNA, the CDR3 is TGTGCCAGCAGCTCACCGGGGGCGGGGGAGACTGAAGCTTTCTTT.

V usage is TRBV6-6 and J usage is TRBJ2-2, with 9 bases matching TRBD2. CDR3 length: 14 residues. V was clipped by 6 bases and J by 6 bases; unmatched bases: 5. In germline, CDR1 is MNHNY, CDR2 SVGAGI (reference sequence). DNA for the CDR3: TGTGCCAGCAGGGACGGGACTAGCTCCGGGGAGCTGTTTTTT. It specifies CASRDGTSSGELFF.

The J gene is TRBJ2-1, the V gene TRBV1. TRBV1 is a pseudogene. CDR3 size: 17 residues. The CDR3: CTSSQGRAFETDNEQFF. CDR3 DNA: TGCACCAGCAGCCAAGGTAGGGCTTTTGAGACGGACAATGAGCAGTTCTTC.

CDR3 sequence (DNA): TGCGCCAGCAGCCAAGATCTAGGGGGGATAGGTGAAGCTTTCTTT. It specifies CASSQDLGGIGEAFF. The rearrangement joins TRBV4-3 to TRBJ1-1, with D possibly TRBD1 on 6 matching bases. CDR3 length equals 15 residues. Looked up from germline, CDR1 is LGHNA and CDR2 is YSLEER. Trimming shortened V by 0 bases and J by 7 bases, and 15 bases separated the two germline ends.

V usage is TRBV11-2 and J usage is TRBJ1-6, with TRBD1 as a possible D gene (5 bases). This CDR3 region has 16 residues. CDR1 is SGHAT and CDR2 is FQNNGV in the germline V gene. V was shortened by 3 bases and J by 5 bases, with 14 bases between the two germline ends. The CDR3 loop reads CASSFSGIFNNSPLHF. For the CDR3, the DNA is TGTGCCAGCAGCTTTTCAGGGATTTTCAATAATTCACCCCTCCACTTT.

J is TRBJ2-7 and V is TRBV30; no reliable D call. V was shortened by 1 base and J by 0 bases, with 13 bases between the two germline ends. The V gene's germline CDR1 is GTSNPN and CDR2 SVGIG (reference sequence). This CDR3 contains 15 residues. DNA of the CDR3: TGTGCCTGGAGTGAGGGCGGAACTCTCTCCTACGAGCAGTACTTC. Its translation: CAWSEGGTLSYEQYF.

The DNA for the CDR3 is TGTGCCAGCGCCTTGGACAGGAGGGGTATCCACGAGCAGTACTTC. Translated, it gives CASALDRRGIHEQYF. This chain connects TRBV27 to TRBJ2-7; tentative D call: TRBD1 (7 bases). The germline V and J ends were trimmed by 8 bases and 5 bases, with 22 bases remaining between them. This CDR3 has 15 residues. Germline CDR1 and CDR2: MNHEY and SMNVEV (reference sequence).

V gene TRBV7-9 combines with J gene TRBJ2-1; maybe TRBD2 (6 bases). V lost 2 bases, J lost 6 bases, and 8 bases lay in between. The CDR3 is 13 residues long. CDR1 SEHNR and CDR2 FQNEAQ come from the germline V gene (reference sequence). CDR3 DNA: TGTGCCAGCAGCTTAACCGGGAGCAATGAGCAGTTCTTC. Translating gives CASSLTGSNEQFF.

This clone was observed a handful of times. The gene calls are TRBV13 and TRBJ2-5; 12 nucleotides agree with TRBD2. The CDR3 contains 15 residues. Germline CDR1 and CDR2: PRHDT and FYEKMQ (reference sequence). With V trimmed by 5 bases and J by 5 bases, 6 bases remained unmatched. CDR3 amino acids: CASSLRLAGAETQYF. DNA of the CDR3: TGTGCCAGCAGCCTCCGACTAGCGGGAGCGGAGACCCAGTACTTC.

V usage is TRBV29-1 and J usage is TRBJ1-2, with D maybe TRBD1 (5 bases). In germline, CDR1 is SQVTM, CDR2 ANQGSEA. V was shortened by 6 bases and J by 3 bases, with 8 bases between the two germline ends. This CDR3 has 11 amino acids. CDR3 in DNA: TGCAGCGTGGGGGTGGACTATGGCTACACCTTC. It specifies CSVGVDYGYTF.

This clone was recorded once. The gene calls are TRBV6-5 and TRBJ1-1, with a possible D match to TRBD1 (5 bases). This CDR3 has 15 residues. Germline V lookup: CDR1 MNHEY, CDR2 SVGAGI. V lost 2 bases to trimming and J lost 4 bases, with 14 bases between them. CDR3 residues: CASSYRPGLGTEAFF. In DNA, the CDR3 is TGTGCCAGCAGTTACCGCCCAGGGTTAGGCACTGAAGCTTTCTTT.